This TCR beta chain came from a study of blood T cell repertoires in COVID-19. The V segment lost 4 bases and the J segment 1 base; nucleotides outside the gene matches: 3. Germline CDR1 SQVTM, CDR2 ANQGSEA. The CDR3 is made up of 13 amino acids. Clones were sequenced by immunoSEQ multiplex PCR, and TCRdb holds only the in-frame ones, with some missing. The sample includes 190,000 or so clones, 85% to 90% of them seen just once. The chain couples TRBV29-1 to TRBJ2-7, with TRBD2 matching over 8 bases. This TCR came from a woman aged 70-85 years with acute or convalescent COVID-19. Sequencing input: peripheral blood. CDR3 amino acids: CSVVGLVSYEQYF. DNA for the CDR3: TGCAGCGTTGTGGGACTAGTTTCCTACGAGCAGTACTTC.